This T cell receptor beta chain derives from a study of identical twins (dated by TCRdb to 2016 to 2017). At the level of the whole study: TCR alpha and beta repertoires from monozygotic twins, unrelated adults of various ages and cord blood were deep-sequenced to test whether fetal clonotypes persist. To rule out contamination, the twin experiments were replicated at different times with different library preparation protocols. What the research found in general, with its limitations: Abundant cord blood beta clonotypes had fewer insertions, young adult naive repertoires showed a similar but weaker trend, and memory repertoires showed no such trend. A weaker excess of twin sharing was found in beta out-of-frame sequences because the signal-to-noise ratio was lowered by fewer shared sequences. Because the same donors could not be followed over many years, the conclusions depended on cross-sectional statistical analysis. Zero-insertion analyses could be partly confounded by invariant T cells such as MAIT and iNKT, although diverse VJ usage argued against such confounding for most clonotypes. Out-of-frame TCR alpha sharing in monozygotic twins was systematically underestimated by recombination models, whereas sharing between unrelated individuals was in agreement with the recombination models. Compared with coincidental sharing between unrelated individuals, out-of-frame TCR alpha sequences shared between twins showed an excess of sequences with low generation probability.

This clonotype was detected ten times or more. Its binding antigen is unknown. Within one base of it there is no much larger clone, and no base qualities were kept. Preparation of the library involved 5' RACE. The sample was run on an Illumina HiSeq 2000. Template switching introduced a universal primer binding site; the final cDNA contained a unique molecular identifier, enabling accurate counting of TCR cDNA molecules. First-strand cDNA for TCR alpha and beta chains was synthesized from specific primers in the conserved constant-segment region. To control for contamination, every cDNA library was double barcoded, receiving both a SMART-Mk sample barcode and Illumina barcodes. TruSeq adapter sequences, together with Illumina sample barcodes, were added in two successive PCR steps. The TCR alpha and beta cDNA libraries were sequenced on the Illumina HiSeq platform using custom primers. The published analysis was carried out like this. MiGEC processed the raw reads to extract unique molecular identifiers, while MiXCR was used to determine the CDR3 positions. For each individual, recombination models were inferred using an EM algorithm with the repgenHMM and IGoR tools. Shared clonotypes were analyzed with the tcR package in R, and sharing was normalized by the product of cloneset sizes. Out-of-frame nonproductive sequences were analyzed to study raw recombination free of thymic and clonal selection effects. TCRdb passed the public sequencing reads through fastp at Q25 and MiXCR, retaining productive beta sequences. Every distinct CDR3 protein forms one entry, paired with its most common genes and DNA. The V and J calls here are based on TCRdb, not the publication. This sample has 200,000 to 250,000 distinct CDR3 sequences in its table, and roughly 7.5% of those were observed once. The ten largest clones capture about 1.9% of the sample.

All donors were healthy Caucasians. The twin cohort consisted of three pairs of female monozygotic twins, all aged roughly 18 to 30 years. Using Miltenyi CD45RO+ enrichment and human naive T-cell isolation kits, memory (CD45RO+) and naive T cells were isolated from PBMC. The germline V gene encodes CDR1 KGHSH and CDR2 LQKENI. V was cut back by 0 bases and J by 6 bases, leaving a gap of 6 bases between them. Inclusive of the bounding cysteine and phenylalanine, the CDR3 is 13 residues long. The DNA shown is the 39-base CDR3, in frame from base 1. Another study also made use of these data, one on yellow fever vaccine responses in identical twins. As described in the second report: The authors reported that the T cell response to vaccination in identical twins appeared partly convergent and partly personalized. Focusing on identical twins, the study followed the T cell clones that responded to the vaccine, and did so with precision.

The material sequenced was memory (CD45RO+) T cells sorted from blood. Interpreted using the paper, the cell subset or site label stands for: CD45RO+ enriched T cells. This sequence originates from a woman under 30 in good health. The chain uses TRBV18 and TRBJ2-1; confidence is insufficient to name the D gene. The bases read TGTGCCAGCTCACCACCAGGTTCCAATGAGCAGTTCTTC. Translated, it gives CASSPPGSNEQFF.